The present entry profiles one T cell receptor beta chain with its context. Original handling: Reference gene primer amplification gave estimated nucleated cell counts. Repertoires were generated with immunoSEQ multiplex PCR, while TCRdb's copy carries only in-frame clones and drops some. For V, J and clone size, that table is used; D and trimming come from the DNA. This table holds roughly 280,000 clones, approximately 85% found once. The CDR3 has 14 amino acids. Losses at the gene ends were 1 base for V and 7 bases for J; bases not matched to a gene: 3. Germline V gene sequence: CDR1 LGHDT, CDR2 YNNKEL (reference sequence). The data were obtained in a study of blood T cell repertoires in COVID-19. At the level of the study: Specimens from acute and convalescent COVID-19 originated in the United States, Italy and Spain. Sample material is recorded as cDNA or gDNA derived from T cells, B-cell-depleted T cells, or PBMCs.

Input material: peripheral blood. This sequence joins TRBV3-1 (or the pseudogene TRBV3-2) and TRBJ1-5, with 8 nucleotides matching TRBD1. This receptor was taken from a woman in her 70s with acute or convalescent COVID-19. CDR3: CASSQGTGPQPQHF. The CDR3 DNA reads TGTGCCAGCAGCCAAGGGACAGGGCCCCAGCCCCAGCATTTT.